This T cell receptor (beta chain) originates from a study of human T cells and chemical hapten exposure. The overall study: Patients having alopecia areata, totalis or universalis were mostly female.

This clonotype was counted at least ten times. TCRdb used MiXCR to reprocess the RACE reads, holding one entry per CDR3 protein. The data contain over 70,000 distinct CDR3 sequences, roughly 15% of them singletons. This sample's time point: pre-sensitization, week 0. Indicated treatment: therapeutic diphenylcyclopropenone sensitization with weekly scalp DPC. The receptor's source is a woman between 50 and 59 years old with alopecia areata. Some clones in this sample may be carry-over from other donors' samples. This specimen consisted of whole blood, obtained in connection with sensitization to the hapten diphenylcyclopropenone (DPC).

The CDR3 DNA is TGCAGTGCTACTCGGGCGGAGGGATTTTTTGGGGAGCAGTTCTTC. This translates into CSATRAEGFFGEQFF. This rearrangement joins TRBV20-1 to TRBJ2-1; a weak D match, TRBD2 (6 bases). V shed 4 bases and J shed 10 bases, with 23 bases lying between them. CDR1 is DFQATT and CDR2 is SNEGSKA in the germline V gene (reference sequence). The CDR3 length is 15 residues.